These 30 T cell receptor beta chains were all obtained from the same sample, sequenced in a study of cytomegalovirus exposure and HLA in healthy donors. It was with 60 Vbeta and 13 Jbeta primers that the PCR ran. TCRdb's table, derived via immunoSEQ multiplex PCR, lists solely in-frame clones and lacks some. In the table there are around 110,000 clones, roughly 70% of which are singletons. The specimen was PBMCs. The receptor source for this set is a male donor in good health and CMV-seropositive.

This clone came up a few times. This rearrangement joins TRBV29-1 to TRBJ1-1; D is undetermined. V shed 4 bases and J shed 6 bases, with 18 bases lying between them. Germline-derived CDR1 and CDR2 are SQVTM and ANQGSEA. The CDR3 is made up of 14 amino acids. In DNA, the CDR3 is TGCAGCGTTGTGGGCCGGGAGGTTAGTGCTGAAGCTTTCTTT. This encodes CSVVGREVSAEAFF.

The V call is TRBV25-1, the J call TRBJ1-5; D remains ambiguous. Germline CDR1 is MGHDK and CDR2 is SYGVNS. This CDR3 region has 13 residues. V lost 3 bases to trimming and J lost 2 bases, with 5 bases between them. The CDR3 sequence is CASSDGGNQPQHF. In DNA form, the CDR3 reads TGTGCCAGCAGTGACGGGGGCAATCAGCCCCAGCATTTT.

The chain combines TRBV5-4 with TRBJ1-1; D not certain. The V gene lost 0 bases and the J gene lost 3 bases, with 3 bases spanning the gap. The CDR3 length is 12 residues. Looked up from germline, CDR1 is SGHNT and CDR2 is YYREEE (reference sequence). The CDR3 coding sequence is TGTGCCAGCAGCTTGGGGCACACTGAAGCTTTCTTT. The encoded protein is CASSLGHTEAFF.

This chain joins TRBV4-2 and TRBJ2-3; D is uncertain. The CDR3 extends over 15 amino acids. Germline assignment: CDR1 LGHNA and CDR2 YNFKEQ. The V and J ends lost 1 base and 6 bases respectively, with 14 bases between them. As DNA, the CDR3 is TGTGCCAGCAGCCAAGGCACAGTAATGGGTGATACGCAGTATTTT. This sequence encodes CASSQGTVMGDTQYF.

The CDR3 spells CASSEWGAGGRLDTQYF. CDR3 sequence (DNA): TGTGCCAGCAGTGAATGGGGGGCAGGGGGCAGACTAGATACGCAGTATTTT. V is TRBV25-1 and J is TRBJ2-3; 8 bases map to TRBD1. CDR1 is MGHDK and CDR2 is SYGVNS in the germline V gene. The CDR3 consists of 17 residues. V lost 1 base, J lost 5 bases, and 11 bases stayed unmatched.

The chain has TRBV2 and TRBJ1-5; D unclear. This CDR3 spans 14 amino acids. CDR1 SNHLY and CDR2 FYNNEI come from the germline V gene. V was pared by 1 base and J by 4 bases, with 8 bases between. Here the CDR3 DNA reads TGTGCCAGCAGTGAAGTAGGAGGGAATCAGCCCCAGCATTTT. Amino acid sequence: CASSEVGGNQPQHF.

On this clone: The junction departs from germline at one end; a sequencing error may be responsible. The gene calls are TRBV7-9 and TRBJ2-7; 10 bases map to TRBD2. CDR1 is SEHNR and CDR2 is FQNEAQ in the germline V gene (reference sequence). The CDR3 runs to 16 residues. CDR3 protein: CSSSLGASGSSYEQYF. CDR3 sequence (DNA): TGTTCCAGCAGCTTAGGGGCTAGCGGGAGCTCCTACGAGCAGTACTTC.

This clone was counted a few times. The gene calls are TRBV7-9 and TRBJ1-1, with D hard to call. This CDR3 spans 14 amino acids. Germline CDR1 reads SEHNR; CDR2 reads FQNEAQ (reference sequence). V was cut by 3 bases and J by 1 base, with 9 bases left in between. The DNA of the CDR3 is TGTGCCAGCAGCTTCCTAGACGGGAACACTGAAGCTTTCTTT. It yields the protein CASSFLDGNTEAFF.

This chain links TRBV9 with TRBJ1-1; D unresolved. Looked up from germline, CDR1 is SGDLS and CDR2 is YYNGEE. V lost 3 bases and J 3 bases, leaving 15 bases between the germline ends. This CDR3 is 15 amino acids long. CDR3 region: CASSASGAADTEAFF. Written as DNA, the CDR3 is TGTGCCAGCAGCGCGAGCGGTGCTGCAGACACTGAAGCTTTCTTT.

The chain carries TRBV28 and TRBJ2-3; 8 nucleotides align to TRBD1. The V segment lost 8 bases and the J segment 5 bases; nucleotides outside the gene matches: 9. There are 14 residues in the CDR3. From germline, CDR1 is MDHEN and CDR2 SYDVKM. CDR3 sequence: CASGTHTGGDTQYF. DNA of the CDR3: TGTGCCAGCGGGACCCATACAGGGGGAGATACGCAGTATTTT. The full variable domain, completed using reference TRBV28 and TRBJ2-3, is DVKVTQSSRYLVKRTGEKVFLECVQDMDHENMFWYRQDPGLGLRLIYFSYDVKMKEKGDIPEGYSVSREKKERFSLILESASTNQTSMYLCASGTHTGGDTQYFGPGTRLTVL.

This sequence joins TRBV7-2 and TRBJ1-1, with D possibly TRBD1 on 5 matching bases. The CDR3 spans 14 residues. V was pared by 1 base and J by 1 base, with 7 bases between. Germline CDR1 reads SGHTA; CDR2 reads FQGNSA. CDR3 DNA sequence: TGTGCCAGCAGCTTAGTGACAGCGAACACTGAAGCTTTCTTT. Translating gives CASSLVTANTEAFF.

CDR3 protein: CASSIQGMTGGNYGYTF. Written as DNA, the CDR3 is TGTGCCAGTAGTATACAGGGGATGACAGGGGGAAACTATGGCTACACCTTC. J is TRBJ1-2 and V is TRBV19; TRBD1 agrees at 9 bases. CDR3 length: 17 residues. Germline CDR1 is LNHDA and CDR2 is SQIVND (reference sequence). Germline trimming cut 2 bases from V and 2 bases from J; bases unmatched to any gene: 9.

The sample holds a few counts of this clone. The V call is TRBV5-1, the J call TRBJ2-7; TRBD2 agrees at 14 bases. V lost 7 bases and J lost 10; bases outside the gene matches: 10. CDR1 is SGHRS and CDR2 is YFSETQ in the germline V gene. The CDR3 runs 14 residues. CDR3 in amino acids: CASRNLGLAGVQYF. The CDR3, as DNA: TGCGCCAGCCGAAACCTGGGACTAGCGGGAGTTCAGTACTTC.

The chain joins TRBV27 to TRBJ2-3; 7 bases agree with TRBD2. Germline CDR1 MNHEY, CDR2 SMNVEV (reference sequence). The J segment lost 3 bases and the V segment lost 4 bases, leaving 13 bases of the junction unmatched. The CDR3 spans 17 residues. CDR3 DNA: TGTGCCAGCAGTTCCGCCCTTGGGAGGGGAGCGACAGATACGCAGTATTTT. Residues: CASSSALGRGATDTQYF.

The genes are TRBV5-8 and TRBJ2-1, with a weak D call TRBD2 (6 bases). The V gene's germline CDR1 is SGHTS and CDR2 YDEGEE. CDR3 length: 15 residues. The V and J ends lost 7 bases and 7 bases respectively, with 21 bases between them. CDR3 sequence: CASSVFGRTKNEQFF. The CDR3 DNA reads as TGTGCCAGCTCTGTTTTCGGTAGGACTAAGAATGAGCAGTTCTTC.

This chain joins TRBV6-6 and TRBJ2-1; D remains ambiguous. Trimming removed 8 bases at V and 2 bases at J, with 13 bases between. The germline V gene has CDR1 MNHNY and CDR2 SVGAGI (reference sequence). The CDR3 spans 14 residues. For the CDR3, the DNA is TGTGCCAGCCTACCTTCTACGCCCTACAATGAGCAGTTCTTC. Translation: CASLPSTPYNEQFF.

This chain connects TRBV5-4 to TRBJ2-7, with 7 bases matching TRBD1. This CDR3 contains 15 residues. With V trimmed by 0 bases and J by 0 bases, 3 bases remained unmatched. CDR1 SGHNT and CDR2 YYREEE come from the germline V gene (reference sequence). The CDR3 region has the DNA TGTGCCAGCAGCTTGGGACAGGGTCCCTCCTACGAGCAGTACTTC. The encoded protein is CASSLGQGPSYEQYF.

The gene calls are TRBV6-5 and TRBJ1-2, with 9 bases that match TRBD1. Germline CDR1 is MNHEY and CDR2 is SVGAGI. This CDR3 has 15 residues. Trimming removed 0 bases from V and 10 bases from J; junction bases left unmatched: 9. The CDR3 DNA reads as TGTGCCAGCAGTTACTCGACGGGACAGGGAGGCCACTACACCTTC. As protein: CASSYSTGQGGHYTF.

The chain is built from TRBV5-1 and TRBJ2-7; 9 nucleotides align to TRBD2. Trimming took 3 bases from V and 1 from J; bases not matched to a gene: 8. The CDR3 is 16 amino acids. CDR1 and CDR2 from the germline V gene are SGHRS and YFSETQ. CDR3 coding DNA: TGCGCCAGCAGCTCGGGGTCCCTAGCGGGGTCCTACGAGCAGTACTTC. Its translation: CASSSGSLAGSYEQYF.

This chain connects TRBV15 to TRBJ2-2; possibly TRBD1 for D (6 bases). The CDR3 contains 16 residues. Germline assignment: CDR1 LNHNV and CDR2 YYDKDF (reference sequence). V lost 2 bases and J 4 bases, leaving 14 bases between the germline ends. The CDR3 DNA reads TGTGCCACCAGCAGACAAAAACAGGGAATCACCGGGGAGCTGTTTTTT. Its translation is CATSRQKQGITGELFF.

This clone was detected only a few times. V usage is TRBV6-5 and J usage is TRBJ2-4; weak D call: TRBD1 (6 bases). Trimming cost V 0 bases and J 6 bases, with 6 bases left between them. CDR3 length equals 13 residues. Germline values: CDR1 MNHEY, CDR2 SVGAGI. Here the CDR3 DNA reads TGTGCCAGCAGTTACTCGGACAGAAACATTCAGTACTTC. This encodes CASSYSDRNIQYF.

J is TRBJ2-3 and V is TRBV5-4; tentative D call: TRBD2 (6 bases). Deletions cut 0 bases from V and 2 bases from J, with 16 bases between. CDR1 is SGHNT and CDR2 is YYREEE in the germline V gene (reference sequence). CDR3 length equals 17 residues. The DNA of the CDR3 is TGTGCCAGCAGCTTGGCCGGAGGGCGGCCGTCCACAGATACGCAGTATTTT. It encodes CASSLAGGRPSTDTQYF.

The chain carries TRBV2 and TRBJ2-1; TRBD2 might be the D (6 bases). CDR3 length: 15 residues. V lost 3 bases, J lost 3 bases, and 12 bases lay in between. The germline CDR1 and CDR2 sequences are SNHLY and FYNNEI. The CDR3 region is CASSDSGSIYNEQFF. The CDR3 coding sequence is TGTGCCAGCAGTGATTCCGGGAGTATCTACAATGAGCAGTTCTTC. Full variable domain (remainder filled in from reference TRBV2 and TRBJ2-1): EPEVTQTPSHQVTQMGQEVILRCVPISNHLYFYWYRQILGQKVEFLVSFYNNEISEKSEIFDDQFSVERPDGSNFTLKIRSTKLEDSAMYFCASSDSGSIYNEQFFGPGTRLTVL.

The rearrangement joins TRBV2 to TRBJ1-1; D may be TRBD1 (5 bases). With 4 bases removed from V and 11 bases from J, the gap between germline ends came to 17 bases. The germline V gene encodes CDR1 SNHLY and CDR2 FYNNEI. The CDR3 length is 13 residues. The CDR3 DNA sequence: TGTGCCAGCAGTGGGGGGGGTGTTTCGAGGGCTTTCTTT. Translating it yields CASSGGGVSRAFF.

Only a few counts were recorded for this clone. The chain recombines TRBV21-1 with TRBJ1-3; the table's D gene call, TRBD1, was not cross checked with the DNA. TRBV21-1 represents a pseudogene. The CDR3 is made up of 16 amino acids. As DNA, the CDR3 is TGTGCCAGCAGCAAACCGCAGGCCCGCTCTGGAAACACCATATATTTT. Its translation is CASSKPQARSGNTIYF.

This clone was seen a few times. The chain joins TRBV7-3 to TRBJ2-1; 7 bases match TRBD2. From germline, CDR1 is SGHTA and CDR2 FQGTGA. V was clipped by 0 bases and J by 8 bases; unmatched bases: 10. The CDR3 has 16 amino acids. The CDR3 region is CASSLTGGGSLDEQFF. The CDR3 DNA reads as TGTGCCAGCAGCTTAACTGGCGGGGGAAGTCTCGATGAGCAGTTCTTC. The full variable domain, rest sourced from reference TRBV7-3 and TRBJ2-1, is GAGVSQTPSNKVTEKGKYVELRCDPISGHTALYWYRQSLGQGPEFLIYFQGTGAADDSGLPNDRFFAVRPEGSVSTLKIQRTERGDSAVYLCASSLTGGGSLDEQFFGPGTRLTVL.

The chain couples TRBV5-4 to TRBJ1-2, with D perhaps matching TRBD1 (5 bases). V lost 1 base, J lost 1 base, and 11 bases lay in between. This CDR3 comprises 15 residues. From germline, CDR1 is SGHNT and CDR2 YYREEE (reference sequence). The CDR3 bases are TGTGCCAGCAGCTTGTGGCAGGGATATAACTATGGCTACACCTTC. This sequence encodes CASSLWQGYNYGYTF.

J is TRBJ2-7 and V is TRBV4-1; 12 bases map to TRBD1. This CDR3 is 14 amino acids long. The trim removed 3 bases at V and 4 bases at J, leaving 1 base unmatched. Germline CDR1 and CDR2: MGHRA and YSYEKL. CDR3 coding DNA: TGCGCCAGCAGCCAGGGACAGGGGGCGTACGAGCAGTACTTC. Protein: CASSQGQGAYEQYF.

In its sample, this clone was seen a few times. J is TRBJ1-2 and V is TRBV28; 7 positions agree with TRBD1. Germline lookup yields CDR1 MDHEN and CDR2 SYDVKM. The CDR3 covers 13 residues. Losses at the gene ends were 6 bases for V and 2 bases for J; bases not matched to a gene: 3. The CDR3 sequence is CASRTGKNYGYTF. CDR3 in DNA: TGTGCCAGCAGGACAGGGAAGAACTATGGCTACACCTTC.

The CDR3 sequence: CASSVAGDSDTQYF. In nucleotides, the CDR3 is TGTGCCAGCTCAGTAGCGGGGGATTCAGATACGCAGTATTTT. The chain has TRBV18 and TRBJ2-3; 9 nucleotides agree with TRBD2. CDR3 size: 14 residues. The germline V gene encodes CDR1 KGHSH and CDR2 LQKENI. With V trimmed by 5 bases and J by 4 bases, 4 bases remained unmatched.